This T cell receptor beta chain was captured by sequencing in a study of cytomegalovirus exposure and HLA in healthy donors. V was pared by 9 bases and J by 9 bases, with 6 bases between. The germline V gene encodes CDR1 LNHDA and CDR2 SQIVND (reference sequence). The CDR3 extends over 9 amino acids. The PCR was carried out with 60 Vbeta primers and 13 Jbeta primers. The method was immunoSEQ multiplex PCR; TCRdb's version includes in-frame clones alone and lacks a portion of them. Found here are 220,000 or so clones; the top ten clones hold 0.9% to 1.4%. The sequenced material came from PBMCs. This chain joins TRBV19 and TRBJ2-1, with D tentatively TRBD1 (6 bases). The sequence was collected from a girl aged 2-15 years in good health and CMV-seropositive. The CDR3 nucleotides are TGTGCCAGACAGGGTGAGCAGTTCTTC. This translates into CARQGEQFF.